The clone carrying this T cell receptor beta chain has only a few counts. The source of the sample is a study of blood T cell repertoires in COVID-19. Study details: PBMCs, B-cell-depleted T cells, or T cells were the source of the cDNA or gDNA that made up the material.

CDR1 and CDR2 from the germline V gene are DFQATT and SNEGSKA (reference sequence). The V and J ends lost 7 bases and 3 bases respectively, with 10 bases between them. The CDR3 has 11 amino acids. Authors' data handling: Cell counts per sample came from amplifying reference gene primers. This table comes from immunoSEQ multiplex PCR, and its TCRdb copy is limited to in-frame clones, with some not included. D and trimming come from the DNA, and the V and J calls and clone size come from that table. Here the sample spans tens of thousands of clones, around 83% being singletons. The genes are TRBV20-1 and TRBJ2-7; D remains unclear. Sequenced: peripheral blood. This TCR was recovered from a human donor in a cohort sampled during active COVID-19. In DNA form, the CDR3 reads TGCAGTGTTAACCTACTCTACGAGCAGTACTTC. Translation gives CSVNLLYEQYF.